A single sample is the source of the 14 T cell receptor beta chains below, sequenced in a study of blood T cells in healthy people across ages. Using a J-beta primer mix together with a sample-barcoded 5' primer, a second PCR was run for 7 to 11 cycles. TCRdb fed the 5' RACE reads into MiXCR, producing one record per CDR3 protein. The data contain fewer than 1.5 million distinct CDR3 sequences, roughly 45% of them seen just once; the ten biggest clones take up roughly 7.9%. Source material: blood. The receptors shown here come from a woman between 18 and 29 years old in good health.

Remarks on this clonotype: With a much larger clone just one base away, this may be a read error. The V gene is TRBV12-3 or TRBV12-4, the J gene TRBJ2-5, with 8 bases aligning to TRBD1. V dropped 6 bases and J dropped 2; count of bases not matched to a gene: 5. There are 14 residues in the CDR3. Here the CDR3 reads CASRAQGEQETQYF. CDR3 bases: TGTGCCAGCAGGGCACAGGGGGAGCAAGAGACCCAGTACTTC.

CDR3 DNA: TGCAGTGCTCCTTTTCAGCTCTCTGGGGCCAACGTCCTGACTTTC. Protein sequence: CSAPFQLSGANVLTF. The chain combines TRBV20-1 with TRBJ2-6, with D uncertain. From germline, CDR1 is DFQATT and CDR2 SNEGSKA (reference sequence). The ends were cut back, 5 bases at V and 0 bases at J, with 11 bases in the middle. The CDR3 is made up of 15 amino acids.

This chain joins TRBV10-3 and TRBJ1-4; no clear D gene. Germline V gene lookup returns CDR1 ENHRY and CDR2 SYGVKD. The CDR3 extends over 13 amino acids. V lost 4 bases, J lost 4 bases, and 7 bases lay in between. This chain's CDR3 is CAISARSNEKLFF. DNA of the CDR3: TGTGCCATCAGTGCCCGGAGTAATGAAAAACTGTTTTTT.

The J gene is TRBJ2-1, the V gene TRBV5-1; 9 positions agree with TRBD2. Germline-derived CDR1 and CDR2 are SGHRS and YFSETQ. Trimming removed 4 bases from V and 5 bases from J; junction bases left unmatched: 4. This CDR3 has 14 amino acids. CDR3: CASSAGGPHNEQFF. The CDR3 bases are TGCGCCAGCAGCGCGGGGGGGCCCCACAATGAGCAGTTCTTC.

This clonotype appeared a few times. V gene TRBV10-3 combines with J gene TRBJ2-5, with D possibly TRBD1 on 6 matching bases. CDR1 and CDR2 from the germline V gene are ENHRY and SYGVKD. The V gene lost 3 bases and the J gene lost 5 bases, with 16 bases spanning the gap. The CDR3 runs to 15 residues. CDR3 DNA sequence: TGTGCCATCAGTGAAGGACAGACCTCTGGCGAGACCCAGTACTTC. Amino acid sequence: CAISEGQTSGETQYF.

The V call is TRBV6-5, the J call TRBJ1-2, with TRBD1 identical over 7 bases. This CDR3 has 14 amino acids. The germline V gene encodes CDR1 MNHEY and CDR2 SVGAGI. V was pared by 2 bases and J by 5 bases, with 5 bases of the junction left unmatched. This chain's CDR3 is CASSYEQGDYGYTF. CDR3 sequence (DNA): TGTGCCAGCAGTTACGAGCAGGGGGATTATGGCTACACCTTC.

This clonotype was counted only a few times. The CDR3 bases are TGCAGTGCTAGAGGCGAACTAGGTAACAATGAGCAGTTCTTC. It translates to CSARGELGNNEQFF. V is TRBV20-1 and J is TRBJ2-1, with D tentatively TRBD2 (5 bases). The V gene lost 1 base and the J gene lost 5 bases, with 12 bases spanning the gap. Germline loops: CDR1 DFQATT, CDR2 SNEGSKA (reference sequence). The CDR3 has 14 residues.

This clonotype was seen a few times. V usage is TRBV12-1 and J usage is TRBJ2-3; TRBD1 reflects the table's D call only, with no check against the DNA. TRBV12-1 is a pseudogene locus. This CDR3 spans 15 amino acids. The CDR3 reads CASSGQRPSTDTQYF. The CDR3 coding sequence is TGTGCCAGCAGTGGACAACGTCCTAGCACAGATACGCAGTATTTT.

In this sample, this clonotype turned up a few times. The DNA of the CDR3 is TGTGCCAGCAGCTTAGCCCTAGCCTTACGGGATACGCAGTATTTT. This gives the protein CASSLALALRDTQYF. The gene calls are TRBV7-9 and TRBJ2-3; TRBD2 is a possible D gene (5 bases). This CDR3 comprises 15 residues. V was shortened by 0 bases and J by 6 bases, with 13 bases between the two germline ends. CDR1 is SEHNR and CDR2 is FQNEAQ in the germline V gene (reference sequence).

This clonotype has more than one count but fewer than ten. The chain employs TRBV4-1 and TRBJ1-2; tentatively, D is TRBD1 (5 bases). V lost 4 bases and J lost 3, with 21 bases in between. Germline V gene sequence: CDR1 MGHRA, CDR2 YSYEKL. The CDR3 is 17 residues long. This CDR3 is CASSRERAVGGYYGYTF. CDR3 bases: TGCGCCAGCAGCCGGGAGCGAGCGGTCGGGGGGTACTATGGCTACACCTTC.

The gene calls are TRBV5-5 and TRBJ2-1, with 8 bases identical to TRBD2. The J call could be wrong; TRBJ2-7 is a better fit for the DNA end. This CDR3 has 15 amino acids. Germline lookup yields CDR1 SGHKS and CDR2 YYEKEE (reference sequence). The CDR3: CASSAGLGSYNEQYF. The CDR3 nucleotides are TGTGCCAGCAGCGCGGGACTAGGTTCCTACAATGAGCAGTACTTC.

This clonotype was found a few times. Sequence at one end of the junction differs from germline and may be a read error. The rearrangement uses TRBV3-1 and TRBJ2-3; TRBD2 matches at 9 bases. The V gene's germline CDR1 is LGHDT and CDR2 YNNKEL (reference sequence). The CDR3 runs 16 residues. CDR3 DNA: TGTGCCAGCAGCTCGCGAACCGGGACTAGCACAGATACACAGTATTTT. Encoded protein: CASSSRTGTSTDTQYF.

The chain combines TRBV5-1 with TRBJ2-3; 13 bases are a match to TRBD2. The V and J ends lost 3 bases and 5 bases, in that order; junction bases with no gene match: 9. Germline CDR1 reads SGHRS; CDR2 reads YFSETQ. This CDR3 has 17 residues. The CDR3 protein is CASSSGRLAGGGDTQYF. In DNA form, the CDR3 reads TGCGCCAGCAGCTCTGGGCGACTAGCGGGGGGCGGAGATACGCAGTATTTT.

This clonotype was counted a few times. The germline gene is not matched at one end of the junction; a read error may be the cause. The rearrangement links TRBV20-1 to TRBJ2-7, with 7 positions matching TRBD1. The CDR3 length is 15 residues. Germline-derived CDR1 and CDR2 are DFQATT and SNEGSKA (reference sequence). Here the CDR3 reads CSVREAAGGPYEQYF. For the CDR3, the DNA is TGCAGTGTTAGAGAGGCAGCAGGGGGTCCCTACGAGCAGTACTTC.